This T cell receptor (beta chain) was recovered during a study of T cell responses to AZD1222 COVID-19 vaccine. The V gene's germline CDR1 is LNHDA and CDR2 SQIVND (reference sequence). The germline V and J ends were trimmed by 5 bases and 0 bases, with 13 bases remaining between them. The CDR3 has 15 residues. The method was immunoSEQ multiplex PCR; TCRdb's version includes in-frame clones alone and lacks a portion of them. The sample records 55,000 to 75,000 clones, less than 85% being singletons. Regarding the study as a whole: White British donors predominated, females outnumbered males, and clonal diversity was possibly underestimated. The reported proportion of spike-specific TCRs targeting unmutated variant regions was nearly half. Without day 14 samples, only post-peak T cell repertoires were studied. Regions 160-218 and 743-854 dominated among vaccine-associated CD4 TCRs spanning spike.

To note about this clone: Its antigen is not identified.

This chain connects TRBV19 to TRBJ1-1; TRBD1 might be the D (5 bases). This receptor was obtained from an adult in good health. This specimen consisted of peripheral blood, obtained on day 0 of MenACWY control vaccination. The CDR3 sequence is CASSASREMNTEAFF. The CDR3 DNA is TGTGCCAGTAGTGCCTCCAGGGAAATGAACACTGAAGCTTTCTTT.